These 30 T cell receptor beta chains share one sample of origin, sequenced in a study of blood T cell repertoires in COVID-19. Libraries were prepared by immunoSEQ multiplex PCR; TCRdb keeps only in-frame clonotypes and omits some of them. Of tens of thousands of clones listed, roughly 90% are singletons. The sequenced material came from peripheral blood. These receptors originate from a human donor in a cohort sampled during active COVID-19.

To note about this clone: A far larger clone is one nucleotide away, so this likely arose from a read error. The chain links TRBV5-4 to TRBJ2-7; 7 bases are a match to TRBD1. Germline V gene data show CDR1 as SGHNT and CDR2 as YYREEE (reference sequence). The V segment lost 4 bases and the J segment 2 bases; nucleotides outside the gene matches: 3. This CDR3 has 13 residues. Here the CDR3 DNA reads TGTGCCAGCAGCGACGGACAGGCCTACGAGCAGTACTTC. Translation gives CASSDGQAYEQYF.

The chain combines TRBV29-1 with TRBJ1-5; the match to TRBD1 covers 7 bases. The CDR3 runs to 13 residues. Germline V gene data show CDR1 as SQVTM and CDR2 as ANQGSEA. V lost 6 bases, J lost 7 bases, and 9 bases stayed unmatched. CDR3: CSVVTGVGQPQHF. For the CDR3, the DNA is TGCAGCGTCGTTACAGGGGTAGGCCAGCCCCAGCATTTT.

This sequence joins TRBV2 and TRBJ2-1; D call uncertain. V gave up 4 bases and J gave up 9 bases, with 4 bases separating them. The CDR3 runs 10 residues. CDR1 and CDR2 (germline): SNHLY, FYNNEI. The chain's CDR3 is CASSVIEQFF. The CDR3 nucleotides read TGTGCCAGCAGTGTTATTGAGCAGTTCTTC.

In DNA form, the CDR3 reads TGTGCCGTATTGGACAGGGGGCTTGGTGGCTACACCTTC. It translates to CAVLDRGLGGYTF. The rearrangement uses TRBV30 and TRBJ1-2; 11 positions agree with TRBD1. Trimming took 8 bases from V and 7 from J; bases not matched to a gene: 9. CDR3 size: 13 residues. CDR1 GTSNPN and CDR2 SVGIG come from the germline V gene (reference sequence).

This chain links TRBV6-5 with TRBJ2-5; D perhaps matches TRBD1 (6 bases). Germline values: CDR1 MNHEY, CDR2 SVGAGI. The CDR3 has 16 residues. Deletions cut 4 bases from V and 4 bases from J, with 19 bases between. DNA for the CDR3: TGTGCCAGCAGTTTCAGGGGAGCCGGCCTCCGAGAGACCCAGTACTTC. Its protein is CASSFRGAGLRETQYF.

The chain has TRBV13 and TRBJ2-3; the D gene is possibly TRBD2 (6 bases). The CDR3 contains 15 residues. Per the germline V gene, CDR1 is PRHDT and CDR2 is FYEKMQ (reference sequence). V lost 1 base and J lost 1, with 9 bases in between. The CDR3 DNA is TGTGCCAGCAGCTTAGTGGCGGGGCGCACAGATACGCAGTATTTT. Residues: CASSLVAGRTDTQYF.

The gene calls are TRBV19 and TRBJ2-7; TRBD2 matches at 9 bases. CDR1 is LNHDA and CDR2 is SQIVND in the germline V gene (reference sequence). There are 15 residues in the CDR3. J was trimmed by 1 base and V by 6 bases; bases with no gene match: 7. CDR3 protein: CASSVGSGGSYEQYF. In DNA form, the CDR3 reads TGTGCCAGTAGCGTTGGTAGCGGGGGATCCTACGAGCAGTACTTC.

The chain recombines TRBV2 with TRBJ2-3, with a weak D call TRBD1 (5 bases). Trimming shortened V by 6 bases and J by 2 bases, and 15 bases separated the two germline ends. Per germline, CDR1 SNHLY and CDR2 FYNNEI. CDR3 size: 15 residues. Here the CDR3 reads CASRYRRLNTDTQYF. CDR3 DNA sequence: TGTGCCAGCAGGTACAGGAGACTTAACACAGATACGCAGTATTTT. The whole variable domain, filled in from reference TRBV2 and TRBJ2-3, reads EPEVTQTPSHQVTQMGQEVILRCVPISNHLYFYWYRQILGQKVEFLVSFYNNEISEKSEIFDDQFSVERPDGSNFTLKIRSTKLEDSAMYFCASRYRRLNTDTQYFGPGTRLTVL.

The V gene is TRBV2, the J gene TRBJ1-2; 8 positions match TRBD1. CDR3 length: 15 amino acids. The trim removed 6 bases at V and 6 bases at J, leaving 12 bases unmatched. Germline V gene data show CDR1 as SNHLY and CDR2 as FYNNEI. CDR3 sequence (DNA): TGTGCCAGCAGGGAACCCGGACAGGGAGGAGATGGCTACACCTTC. Amino acids: CASREPGQGGDGYTF.

The chain uses TRBV12-3 or TRBV12-4 and TRBJ2-7; D perhaps matches TRBD1 (5 bases). The CDR3 has 13 amino acids. Trimming pared 5 bases from V and 6 bases from J, leaving 14 bases between. CDR3 protein: CASSITPQGEQYF. Written as DNA, the CDR3 is TGTGCCAGCAGTATAACCCCTCAGGGCGAGCAGTACTTC.

V is TRBV30 and J is TRBJ2-1; 8 nucleotides align to TRBD2. V lost 3 bases, J lost 9 bases, and 7 bases stayed unmatched. The germline gives CDR1 GTSNPN, CDR2 SVGIG (reference sequence). The CDR3 loop spans 13 amino acids. CDR3 sequence: CAWRGGTSGEQFF. The CDR3 nucleotides read TGTGCCTGGAGAGGGGGGACTAGTGGTGAGCAGTTCTTC.

The chain has TRBV9 and TRBJ1-3; D is perhaps TRBD1 (6 bases). Per germline, CDR1 SGDLS and CDR2 YYNGEE. This CDR3 is built from 16 residues. The V end was cut by 0 bases, the J end by 2 bases, with 12 bases between. The CDR3 nucleotides read TGTGCCAGCAGCGTAGACGGGGGGCGGGCTGGAAACACCATATATTTT. As protein: CASSVDGGRAGNTIYF.

V is TRBV5-1 and J is TRBJ2-2, with no clear D. The ends were cut back, 4 bases at V and 0 bases at J, with 4 bases in the middle. The CDR3 loop spans 13 amino acids. The V gene's germline CDR1 is SGHRS and CDR2 YFSETQ. CDR3 in amino acids: CASSISNTGELFF. CDR3 nucleotides: TGCGCCAGCAGCATATCGAACACCGGGGAGCTGTTTTTT.

This clone showed up just once. The chain employs TRBV6-1 and TRBJ2-1; 9 nucleotides match TRBD1. Germline values: CDR1 MNHNS, CDR2 SASEGT. This CDR3 comprises 14 residues. After removal of 2 bases from V and 6 bases from J, the junction contained 2 bases not matched to a gene. CDR3 sequence reads: CASSEMTGGNEQFF. CDR3 sequence (DNA): TGTGCCAGCAGTGAAATGACAGGGGGCAATGAGCAGTTCTTC.

The rearrangement links TRBV5-1 to TRBJ1-1; D call uncertain. Germline V gene data show CDR1 as SGHRS and CDR2 as YFSETQ. V lost 2 bases and J lost 0, with 17 bases in between. The CDR3 totals 17 residues. CDR3 residues: CASSLAGSQYMNTEAFF. The CDR3, as DNA: TGCGCCAGCAGCTTAGCAGGATCCCAGTACATGAACACTGAAGCTTTCTTT. The full variable domain, rest sourced from reference TRBV5-1 and TRBJ1-1, is KAGVTQTPRYLIKTRGQQVTLSCSPISGHRSVSWYQQTPGQGLQFLFEYFSETQRNKGNFPGRFSGRQFSNSRSEMNVSTLELGDSALYLCASSLAGSQYMNTEAFFGQGTRLTVV.

This clone was seen a few times. The chain employs TRBV7-8 and TRBJ1-2; the D gene is possibly TRBD1 (5 bases). Germline-derived CDR1 and CDR2 are SGHVS and FQNEAQ. The CDR3 covers 15 residues. V lost 2 bases and J lost 3, with 13 bases in between. The CDR3 here is CASSLRRDEYYGYTF. As DNA, the CDR3 is TGTGCCAGCAGCTTAAGGAGGGACGAATACTATGGCTACACCTTC.

V and J are TRBV4-2 and TRBJ1-5; no clear D. V dropped 1 base and J dropped 0 bases, with 4 bases sitting between them. Germline CDR1 LGHNA, CDR2 YNFKEQ. The CDR3 has 14 amino acids. The CDR3 DNA is TGTGCCAGCAGCCAAGTACATAGCAATCAGCCCCAGCATTTT. Encoded protein: CASSQVHSNQPQHF.

In its sample, this clone ranks as medium-sized. The rearrangement uses TRBV2 and TRBJ2-5; 10 nucleotides match TRBD1. Germline CDR1 reads SNHLY; CDR2 reads FYNNEI. With V trimmed by 8 bases and J by 9 bases, 15 bases remained unmatched. This CDR3 spans 15 amino acids. CDR3 sequence reads: CASPESGTGDTAQYF. In DNA form, the CDR3 reads TGTGCCAGCCCTGAATCCGGGACAGGGGATACGGCCCAGTACTTC. Complete variable domain (other parts from reference TRBV2 and TRBJ2-5): EPEVTQTPSHQVTQMGQEVILRCVPISNHLYFYWYRQILGQKVEFLVSFYNNEISEKSEIFDDQFSVERPDGSNFTLKIRSTKLEDSAMYFCASPESGTGDTAQYFGPGTRLLVL.

V usage is TRBV5-1 and J usage is TRBJ2-5; no clear D gene. The length of the CDR3 is 14 residues. The V end was cut by 3 bases, the J end by 0 bases, with 9 bases between. Per germline, CDR1 SGHRS and CDR2 YFSETQ. CDR3: CASSSSVHQETQYF. CDR3 DNA sequence: TGCGCCAGCAGCTCCAGTGTACACCAAGAGACCCAGTACTTC.

This chain connects TRBV2 to TRBJ2-2, with D possibly matching TRBD1 (6 bases). The V and J ends lost 6 bases and 5 bases respectively, with 13 bases between them. CDR3 length equals 14 residues. CDR1 SNHLY and CDR2 FYNNEI come from the germline V gene. CDR3 in amino acids: CASSPGHQTGELFF. The CDR3 bases are TGTGCCAGCAGCCCGGGACACCAGACCGGGGAGCTGTTTTTT.

V usage is TRBV28 and J usage is TRBJ1-2, with D unclear. The CDR3 sequence is 13 residues long. The germline V gene has CDR1 MDHEN and CDR2 SYDVKM. V was clipped by 3 bases and J by 5 bases, with 10 bases between them. CDR3 coding DNA: TGTGCCAGCAGTTTGGAACAGTCTTATGGCTACACCTTC. Amino acid sequence: CASSLEQSYGYTF.

The chain combines TRBV18 with TRBJ1-5; D is possibly TRBD1 (6 bases). Germline V lookup: CDR1 KGHSH, CDR2 LQKENI. V lost 3 bases and J 1 base, leaving 16 bases between the germline ends. The CDR3 loop spans 17 amino acids. CDR3 region: CASSPTGGGLSNQPQHF. Here the CDR3 DNA reads TGTGCCAGCTCACCCACGGGCGGGGGCTTGAGCAATCAGCCCCAGCATTTT.

The rearrangement links TRBV6-5 to TRBJ2-7, with 8 nucleotides matching TRBD1. The V gene's germline CDR1 is MNHEY and CDR2 SVGAGI. CDR3 length: 13 residues. With 6 bases clipped from V and 4 bases from J, the junction kept 5 bases outside the gene matches. The DNA of the CDR3 is TGTGCCAGCAGCACGGACAGGGCTTACGAGCAGTACTTC. It yields the protein CASSTDRAYEQYF.

The chain employs TRBV5-8 and TRBJ2-7; D possibly corresponds to TRBD2 (6 bases). The V and J ends lost 1 base and 2 bases respectively, with 10 bases between them. The CDR3 is 14 residues long. CDR1 SGHTS and CDR2 YDEGEE come from the germline V gene. CDR3 protein: CASSLNWGAYEQYF. The CDR3 DNA follows: TGTGCCAGCAGCTTGAATTGGGGGGCCTACGAGCAGTACTTC.

The rearrangement uses TRBV29-1 and TRBJ2-6; D not certain. The V gene lost 5 bases and the J gene lost 4 bases, with 6 bases spanning the gap. Germline V CDR1 and CDR2: SQVTM, ANQGSEA. This CDR3 region has 12 residues. The DNA for the CDR3 is TGCAGCGTTCGAGGAGGGGCCAACGTCCTGACTTTC. Protein: CSVRGGANVLTF.

The chain links TRBV2 to TRBJ2-1, with D perhaps matching TRBD2 (5 bases). CDR1 SNHLY and CDR2 FYNNEI come from the germline V gene. CDR3 length: 13 residues. The V end lost 1 base, the J end lost 7 bases, and 8 bases lay between the germline ends. CDR3 residues: CASSEGRGNEQFF. For the CDR3, the DNA is TGTGCCAGCAGTGAAGGTCGAGGGAATGAGCAGTTCTTC.

This chain uses TRBV11-1 with TRBJ1-1; the D gene is possibly TRBD1 (6 bases). Trimming took 6 bases from V and 4 from J, leaving 18 bases between them. Germline CDR1 and CDR2: SGHAT and FQDESV (reference sequence). The CDR3 loop spans 15 amino acids. DNA of the CDR3: TGTGCCAGCAGACGGGACCTACAGGGTTTCACTGAAGCTTTCTTT. This sequence encodes CASRRDLQGFTEAFF.

This chain uses TRBV6-2 or TRBV6-3 with TRBJ2-7; D is unclear. This CDR3 spans 16 amino acids. V lost 2 bases and J lost 6, with 20 bases in between. The germline V gene has CDR1 MNHEY and CDR2 SVGEGT. The DNA for the CDR3 is TGTGCCAGCAGTTACATCCAGTCGCGTACTCTAGGCGAGCAGTACTTC. Translating gives CASSYIQSRTLGEQYF.

The chain links TRBV7-7 to TRBJ2-2, with D maybe TRBD1 (5 bases). Germline CDR1 reads SSHAT; CDR2 reads FNYEAQ (reference sequence). Between the trimmed V and J ends, which lost 2 bases and 7 bases, there was a span of 14 bases. This CDR3 is built from 15 residues. This chain's CDR3 is CASSLTGSEGGELFF. CDR3 sequence (DNA): TGTGCCAGCAGCTTAACAGGCTCAGAAGGCGGGGAGCTGTTTTTT.

The chain couples TRBV29-1 to TRBJ2-3, with 7 bases that match TRBD2. The CDR3 is 14 residues long. J gave up 1 base and V 3 bases, and 4 bases lay outside the gene matches. Germline assignment: CDR1 SQVTM and CDR2 ANQGSEA. This CDR3 reads CSVERGTRTDTQYF. The CDR3 nucleotides read TGCAGCGTTGAGCGGGGGACCCGCACAGATACGCAGTATTTT.